This T cell receptor beta chain was profiled in a study of blood T cell repertoires in COVID-19. Whole-study context: Specimens from acute and convalescent COVID-19 originated in the United States, Italy and Spain.

Which cohort a participant joined came from the clinical history participants gave. Two negative PCRs, clearance, or symptom resolution characterized the recovered Cohort 3 donors. Germline CDR1 SNHLY, CDR2 FYNNEI. CDR3 size: 14 residues. J was trimmed by 3 bases and V by 7 bases; bases with no gene match: 5. For this clone: The sample holds other DNA sequences that translate to the same CDR3.

In the study's own analysis: Estimation of nucleated cell counts was performed using reference gene primer amplification. Data came from immunoSEQ multiplex PCR; TCRdb stores just in-frame clones and leaves some out. V, J and clone size are taken as reported in that table, and D and trimming were inferred from the DNA itself. The sample contains just over 300,000 clones, roughly 85% of which appear only once. Sequencing was carried out using PBMCs or T cells enriched from blood (not recorded which). The source is a man under 40 who had recovered from COVID-19. J is TRBJ2-3 and V is TRBV2; 9 positions match TRBD1. Written as DNA, the CDR3 is TGTGCCAGCACTGGACAGGGGCCTACAGATACGCAGTATTTT. Translation: CASTGQGPTDTQYF.